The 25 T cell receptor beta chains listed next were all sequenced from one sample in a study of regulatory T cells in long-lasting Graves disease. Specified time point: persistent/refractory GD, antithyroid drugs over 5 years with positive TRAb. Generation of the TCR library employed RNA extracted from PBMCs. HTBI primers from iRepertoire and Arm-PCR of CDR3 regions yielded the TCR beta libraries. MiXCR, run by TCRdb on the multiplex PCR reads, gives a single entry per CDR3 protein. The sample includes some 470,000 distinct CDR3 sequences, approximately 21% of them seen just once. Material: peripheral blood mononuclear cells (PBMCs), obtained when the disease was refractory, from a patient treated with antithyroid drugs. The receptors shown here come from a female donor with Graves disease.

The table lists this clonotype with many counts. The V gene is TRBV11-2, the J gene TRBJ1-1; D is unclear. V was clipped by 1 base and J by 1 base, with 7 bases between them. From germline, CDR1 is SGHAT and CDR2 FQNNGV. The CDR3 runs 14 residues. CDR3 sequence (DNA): TGTGCCAGCAGCTTAGTGACCAAGAACACTGAAGCTTTCTTT. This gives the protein CASSLVTKNTEAFF.

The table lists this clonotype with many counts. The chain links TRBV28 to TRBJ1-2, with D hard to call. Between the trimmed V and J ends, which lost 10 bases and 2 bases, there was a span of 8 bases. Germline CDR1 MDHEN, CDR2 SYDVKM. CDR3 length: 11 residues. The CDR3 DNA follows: TGTGCCACCGGGAGAAACTATGGCTACACCTTC. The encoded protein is CATGRNYGYTF.

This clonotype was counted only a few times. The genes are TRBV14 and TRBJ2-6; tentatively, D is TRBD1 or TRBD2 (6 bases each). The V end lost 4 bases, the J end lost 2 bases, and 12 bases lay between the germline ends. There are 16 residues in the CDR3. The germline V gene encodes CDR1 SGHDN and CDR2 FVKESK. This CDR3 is CASSLPRGAGANVLTF. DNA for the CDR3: TGTGCCAGCAGCCTTCCTAGGGGGGCTGGGGCCAACGTCCTGACTTTC.

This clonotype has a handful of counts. The CDR3 DNA is TGTGCCTGGAGTGTTCTCTCTGGAAACACCATATATTTT. This translates into CAWSVLSGNTIYF. The genes are TRBV30 and TRBJ1-3; D is undetermined. The CDR3 is made up of 13 amino acids. The germline gives CDR1 GTSNPN, CDR2 SVGIG (reference sequence). Trimming stripped 0 bases from V and 0 bases from J, with 3 bases between.

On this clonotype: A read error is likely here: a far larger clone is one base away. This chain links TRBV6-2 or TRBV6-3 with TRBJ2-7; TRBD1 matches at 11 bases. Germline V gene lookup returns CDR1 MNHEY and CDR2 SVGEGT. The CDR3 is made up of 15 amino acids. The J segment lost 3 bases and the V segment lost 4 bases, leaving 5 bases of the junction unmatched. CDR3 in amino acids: CASSCSGQGGYEQYF. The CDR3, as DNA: TGTGCCAGCAGTTGCTCGGGACAGGGGGGCTACGAGCAGTACTTC.

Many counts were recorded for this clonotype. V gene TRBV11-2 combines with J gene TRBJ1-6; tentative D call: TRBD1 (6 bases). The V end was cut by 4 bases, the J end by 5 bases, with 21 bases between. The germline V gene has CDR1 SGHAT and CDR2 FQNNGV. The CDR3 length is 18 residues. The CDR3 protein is CASSSGQLATGNNSPLHF. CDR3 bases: TGTGCCAGCAGCTCCGGACAGCTCGCGACGGGGAATAATTCACCCCTCCACTTT. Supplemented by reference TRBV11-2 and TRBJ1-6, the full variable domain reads EAGVAQSPRYKIIEKRQSVAFWCNPISGHATLYWYQQILGQGPKLLIQFQNNGVVDDSQLPKDRFSAERLKGVDSTLKIQPAKLEDSAVYLCASSSGQLATGNNSPLHFGNGTRLTVT.

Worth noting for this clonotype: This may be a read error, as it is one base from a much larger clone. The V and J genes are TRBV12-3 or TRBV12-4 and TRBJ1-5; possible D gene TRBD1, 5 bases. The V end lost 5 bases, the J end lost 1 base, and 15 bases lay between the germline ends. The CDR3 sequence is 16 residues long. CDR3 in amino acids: CASSRTKGVSNQPQHF. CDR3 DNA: TGTGCCAGCAGTCGTACAAAAGGGGTAAGCAATCAGCCCCAGCATTTT.

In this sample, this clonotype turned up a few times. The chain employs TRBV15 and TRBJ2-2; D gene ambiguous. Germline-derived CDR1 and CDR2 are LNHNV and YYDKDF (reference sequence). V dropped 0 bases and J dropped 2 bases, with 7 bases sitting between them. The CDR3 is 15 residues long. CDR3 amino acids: CATSRDETNTGELFF. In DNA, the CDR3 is TGTGCCACCAGCAGAGACGAGACTAACACCGGGGAGCTGTTTTTT.

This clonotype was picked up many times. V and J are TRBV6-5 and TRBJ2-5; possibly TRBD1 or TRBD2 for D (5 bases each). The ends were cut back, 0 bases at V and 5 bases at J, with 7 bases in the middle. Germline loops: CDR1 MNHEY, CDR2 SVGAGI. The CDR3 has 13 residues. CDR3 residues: CASSYSGEETQYF. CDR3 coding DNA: TGTGCCAGCAGTTACTCGGGGGAGGAGACCCAGTACTTC.

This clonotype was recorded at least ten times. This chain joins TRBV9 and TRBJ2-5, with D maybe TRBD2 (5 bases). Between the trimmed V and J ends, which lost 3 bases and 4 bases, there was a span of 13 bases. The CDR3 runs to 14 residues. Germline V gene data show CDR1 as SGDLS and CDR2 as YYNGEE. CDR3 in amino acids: CASSAHLAGETQYF. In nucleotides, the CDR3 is TGTGCCAGCAGCGCCCACCTAGCCGGAGAGACCCAGTACTTC.

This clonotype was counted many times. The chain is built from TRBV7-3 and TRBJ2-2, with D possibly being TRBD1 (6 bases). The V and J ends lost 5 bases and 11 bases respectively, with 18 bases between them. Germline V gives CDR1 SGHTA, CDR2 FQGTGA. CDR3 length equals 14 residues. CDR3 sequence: CASSPGDMPQELFF. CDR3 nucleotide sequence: TGTGCCAGCAGCCCCGGGGACATGCCTCAAGAGCTGTTTTTT.

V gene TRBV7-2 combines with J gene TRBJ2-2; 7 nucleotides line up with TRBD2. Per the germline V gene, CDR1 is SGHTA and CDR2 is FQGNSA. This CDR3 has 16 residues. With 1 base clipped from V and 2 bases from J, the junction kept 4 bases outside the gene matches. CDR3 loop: CASSLVLAENTGELFF. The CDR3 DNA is TGTGCCAGCAGCTTAGTGCTAGCGGAAAACACCGGGGAGCTGTTTTTT.

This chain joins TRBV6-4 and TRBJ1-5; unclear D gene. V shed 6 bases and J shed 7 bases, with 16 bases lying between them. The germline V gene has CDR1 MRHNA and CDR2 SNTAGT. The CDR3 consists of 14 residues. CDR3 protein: CASRILNGRQPQHF. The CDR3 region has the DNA TGTGCCAGCAGAATCCTGAATGGCAGGCAGCCCCAGCATTTT.

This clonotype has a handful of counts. Here the CDR3 DNA reads TGCGCCAGCAGCCAAGATCTGGGGGGGTCTGGAAACACCATATATTTT. Translation: CASSQDLGGSGNTIYF. The chain employs TRBV4-1 and TRBJ1-3; tentatively, D is TRBD1 (5 bases). CDR1 is MGHRA and CDR2 is YSYEKL in the germline V gene. The CDR3 is made up of 16 amino acids. Trimming cost V 0 bases and J 1 base, with 10 bases left between them.

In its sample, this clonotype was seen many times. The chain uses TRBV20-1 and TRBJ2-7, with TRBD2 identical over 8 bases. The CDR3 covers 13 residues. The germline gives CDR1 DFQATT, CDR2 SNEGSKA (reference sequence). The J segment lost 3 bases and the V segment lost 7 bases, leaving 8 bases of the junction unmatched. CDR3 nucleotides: TGCAGTGTCGCCACCGGGACTAGCTACGAGCAGTACTTC. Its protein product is CSVATGTSYEQYF.

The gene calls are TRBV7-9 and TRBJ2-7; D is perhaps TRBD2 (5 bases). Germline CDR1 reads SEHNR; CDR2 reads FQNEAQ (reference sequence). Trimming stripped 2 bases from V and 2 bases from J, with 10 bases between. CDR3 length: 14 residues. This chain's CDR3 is CASSLIGETYEQYF. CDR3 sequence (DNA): TGTGCCAGCAGCTTAATCGGGGAAACCTACGAGCAGTACTTC.

The CDR3 reads CATSRVGGADTEAFF. CDR3 bases: TGTGCCACCAGCAGAGTCGGGGGAGCAGACACTGAAGCTTTCTTT. This chain connects TRBV15 to TRBJ1-1; tentative D call: TRBD1 (5 bases). The CDR3 extends over 15 amino acids. The V and J ends lost 1 base and 3 bases respectively, with 12 bases between them. Germline CDR1 is LNHNV and CDR2 is YYDKDF (reference sequence).

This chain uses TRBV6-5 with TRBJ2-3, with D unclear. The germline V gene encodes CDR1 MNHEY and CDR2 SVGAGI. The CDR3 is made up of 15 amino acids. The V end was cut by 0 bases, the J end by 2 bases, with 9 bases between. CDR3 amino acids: CASSYSGPNTDTQYF. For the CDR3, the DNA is TGTGCCAGCAGTTACTCGGGTCCGAACACAGATACGCAGTATTTT.

The CDR3 loop is CASSLAGTGNQPQHF. Written as DNA, the CDR3 is TGTGCCAGCAGCTTAGCAGGAACGGGCAATCAGCCCCAGCATTTT. The chain is built from TRBV7-2 and TRBJ1-5; no clear D gene. Germline V gives CDR1 SGHTA, CDR2 FQGNSA. The ends were cut back, 0 bases at V and 2 bases at J, with 8 bases in the middle. There are 15 residues in the CDR3. The full variable domain, its missing parts supplied by reference TRBV7-2 and TRBJ1-5, is GAGVSQSPSNKVTEKGKDVELRCDPISGHTALYWYRQSLGQGLEFLIYFQGNSAPDKSGLPSDRFSAERTGGSVSTLTIQRTQQEDSAVYLCASSLAGTGNQPQHFGDGTRLSIL.

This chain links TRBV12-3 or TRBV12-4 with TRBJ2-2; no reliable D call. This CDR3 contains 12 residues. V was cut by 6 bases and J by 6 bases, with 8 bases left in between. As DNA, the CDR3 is TGTGCCAGCAGCCATAGGCCCGGGGAGCTGTTTTTT. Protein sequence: CASSHRPGELFF.

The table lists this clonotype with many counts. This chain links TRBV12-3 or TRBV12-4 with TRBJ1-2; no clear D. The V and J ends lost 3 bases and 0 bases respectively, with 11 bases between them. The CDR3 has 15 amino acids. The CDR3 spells CASSFRRATNYGYTF. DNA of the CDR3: TGTGCCAGCAGTTTCAGGAGGGCTACTAACTATGGCTACACCTTC.

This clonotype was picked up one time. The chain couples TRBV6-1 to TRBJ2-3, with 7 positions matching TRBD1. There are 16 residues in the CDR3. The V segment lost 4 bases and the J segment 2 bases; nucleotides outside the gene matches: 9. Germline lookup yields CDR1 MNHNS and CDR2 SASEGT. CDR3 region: CASSALDREPTDTQYF. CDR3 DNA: TGTGCCAGCAGTGCACTCGACAGGGAACCCACAGATACGCAGTATTTT.

CDR3 nucleotide sequence: TGTGCCACCAGTGACCAGACCGATGGGGCCGAGCAGTACTTC. Amino acid sequence: CATSDQTDGAEQYF. The chain carries TRBV24-1 and TRBJ2-7; possibly TRBD1 for D (5 bases). From germline, CDR1 is KGHDR and CDR2 SFDVKD. Trimming removed 4 bases at V and 6 bases at J, with 15 bases between. The CDR3 is made up of 14 amino acids.

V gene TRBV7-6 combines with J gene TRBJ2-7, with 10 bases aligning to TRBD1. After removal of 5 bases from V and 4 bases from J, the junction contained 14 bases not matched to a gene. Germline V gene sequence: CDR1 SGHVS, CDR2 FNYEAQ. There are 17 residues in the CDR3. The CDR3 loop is CASSPKTGGAPLYEQYF. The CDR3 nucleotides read TGTGCCAGCAGCCCTAAGACAGGGGGCGCTCCCTTGTACGAGCAGTACTTC.

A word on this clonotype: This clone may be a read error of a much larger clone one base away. The CDR3 protein is CASSRGRGSEASF. The CDR3 DNA reads TGTGCCAGCAGTCGCGGTAGGGGCTCTGAAGCTTCCTTT. This sequence joins TRBV28 and TRBJ1-1, with D perhaps TRBD1 (5 bases). This CDR3 comprises 13 residues. Germline loops: CDR1 MDHEN, CDR2 SYDVKM.